These 28 T cell receptor beta chains were sequenced from one sample in a study of vaccination effects on CD4 cells after COVID-19. Their antigens remain unidentified. The table came from immunoSEQ multiplex PCR; TCRdb's copy has only in-frame clones and leaves some out. Here the sample spans around 66,000 clones, around two thirds being singletons. Culture proceeded for more than 8 days, and CD4+ T cells were then isolated. Vaccination of participants consisted of two doses of either the BNT162b2 or mRNA-1273 vaccine. The sample here was CD4+ T cells from PBMCs cultured without peptide, taken after COVID-19 vaccination. These TCRs come from a human donor who received a COVID-19 vaccine.

This clone occurred a few times. This chain links TRBV6-5 with TRBJ1-2, with D tentatively TRBD1 (6 bases). CDR1 MNHEY and CDR2 SVGAGI come from the germline V gene. Trimming stripped 5 bases from V and 8 bases from J, with 15 bases between. The CDR3 length is 13 residues. The CDR3 region is CASSPQGFGGYTF. CDR3 DNA: TGTGCCAGCAGTCCACAGGGCTTCGGGGGCTACACCTTC.

The genes are TRBV5-1 and TRBJ2-5, with 11 bases that match TRBD2. This CDR3 region has 16 residues. Germline-derived CDR1 and CDR2 are SGHRS and YFSETQ. After removal of 4 bases from V and 0 bases from J, the junction contained 5 bases not matched to a gene. The CDR3 here is CASSISSGGYQETQYF. The CDR3 nucleotides read TGCGCCAGCAGCATCTCTAGCGGGGGGTACCAAGAGACCCAGTACTTC.

This chain joins TRBV19 and TRBJ2-2, with D perhaps assigned TRBD1 or TRBD2 (5 bases each). The germline V gene has CDR1 LNHDA and CDR2 SQIVND (reference sequence). The V gene lost 0 bases and the J gene lost 0 bases, with 11 bases spanning the gap. The CDR3 totals 17 residues. The CDR3 sequence: CASSIDPGRANTGELFF. As DNA, the CDR3 is TGTGCCAGTAGTATAGATCCGGGACGGGCGAACACCGGGGAGCTGTTTTTT.

The chain uses TRBV7-2 and TRBJ2-5; 7 nucleotides line up with TRBD2. Looked up from germline, CDR1 is SGHTA and CDR2 is FQGNSA. J gave up 3 bases and V 2 bases, and 12 bases lay outside the gene matches. The CDR3 extends over 17 amino acids. CDR3 DNA sequence: TGTGCCAGCAGCTTAAGTTTAAGGAGCGGGGCTAAAGAGACCCAGTACTTC. This translates into CASSLSLRSGAKETQYF.

Only a few counts were recorded for this clone. The rearrangement joins TRBV7-8 to TRBJ1-5; D unclear. V was cut by 2 bases and J by 0 bases, with 5 bases left in between. This CDR3 has 14 residues. Germline CDR1 and CDR2: SGHVS and FQNEAQ. The CDR3 sequence: CASSLHGSNQPQHF. The DNA of the CDR3 is TGTGCCAGCAGCTTACACGGTAGCAATCAGCCCCAGCATTTT.

The V gene is TRBV7-9, the J gene TRBJ2-3, with D tentatively TRBD1 or TRBD2 (5 bases each). The germline V and J ends were trimmed by 5 bases and 2 bases, with 14 bases remaining between them. The CDR3 totals 15 residues. CDR1 and CDR2 from the germline V gene are SEHNR and FQNEAQ (reference sequence). CDR3 DNA: TGTGCCAGCAGCCGGGGCGGCCAGATCACAGATACGCAGTATTTT. It encodes CASSRGGQITDTQYF.

This chain uses TRBV6-5 with TRBJ1-2, with a possible D match to TRBD1 (5 bases). The CDR3 runs 15 residues. V lost 5 bases, J lost 3 bases, and 16 bases lay in between. Germline V gives CDR1 MNHEY, CDR2 SVGAGI. The CDR3 DNA sequence: TGTGCCAGCAGTCCACGGGACGTAGGATACTATGGCTACACCTTC. It encodes CASSPRDVGYYGYTF.

This clone has more than one count but fewer than ten. The chain joins TRBV13 to TRBJ2-6; D gene unclear. This CDR3 contains 14 residues. Germline assignment: CDR1 PRHDT and CDR2 FYEKMQ (reference sequence). Between the trimmed V and J ends, which lost 4 bases and 0 bases, there was a span of 4 bases. Written as DNA, the CDR3 is TGTGCCAGCAGCTGGAACTCTGGGGCCAACGTCCTGACTTTC. Translated: CASSWNSGANVLTF.

This clone was counted a single time. V gene TRBV19 combines with J gene TRBJ1-1; D unresolved. V was clipped by 3 bases and J by 4 bases, with 15 bases between them. The germline V gene encodes CDR1 LNHDA and CDR2 SQIVND (reference sequence). The CDR3 extends over 15 amino acids. CDR3 sequence (DNA): TGTGCCAGTAGTATCCTCCGGGATCGGGGCACTGAAGCTTTCTTT. This encodes CASSILRDRGTEAFF.

The V gene is TRBV28, the J gene TRBJ1-1; D may be TRBD1 (5 bases). The ends were cut back, 5 bases at V and 1 base at J, with 11 bases in the middle. The CDR3 length is 14 residues. Germline V lookup: CDR1 MDHEN, CDR2 SYDVKM. CDR3 sequence (DNA): TGTGCCAGCAGTCCACATGGACAGAACACTGAAGCTTTCTTT. This translates into CASSPHGQNTEAFF.

The chain uses TRBV7-2 and TRBJ2-6, with 8 positions matching TRBD1. This CDR3 region has 18 residues. Per the germline V gene, CDR1 is SGHTA and CDR2 is FQGNSA. V lost 4 bases, J lost 1 base, and 9 bases stayed unmatched. Here the CDR3 reads CASSSDRGKQSGANVLTF. CDR3 sequence (DNA): TGTGCCAGCAGCTCCGACAGGGGCAAACAGTCTGGGGCCAACGTCCTGACTTTC.

Only a few counts were recorded for this clone. This chain connects TRBV6-5 to TRBJ2-1; D tentatively fits TRBD1 or TRBD2 (6 bases each). Germline CDR1 and CDR2: MNHEY and SVGAGI. The V end lost 8 bases, the J end lost 4 bases, and 15 bases lay between the germline ends. The CDR3 consists of 14 residues. CDR3 region: CASRSGAPYNEQFF. The CDR3 DNA reads TGTGCCAGCCGTTCGGGGGCCCCATACAATGAGCAGTTCTTC.

This chain uses TRBV11-2 with TRBJ2-2; D not resolved. Germline lookup yields CDR1 SGHAT and CDR2 FQNNGV. V lost 3 bases and J 7 bases, leaving 6 bases between the germline ends. The CDR3 consists of 12 residues. The CDR3 bases are TGTGCCAGCAGCTTCATGCGCGGGGAGCTGTTTTTT. Protein product: CASSFMRGELFF.

The V and J genes are TRBV5-1 and TRBJ2-5; D is unclear. Trimming took 0 bases from V and 4 from J, leaving 4 bases between them. CDR1 is SGHRS, CDR2 YFSETQ, per germline. The CDR3 has 12 amino acids. CDR3 loop: CASSLELETQYF. DNA for the CDR3: TGCGCCAGCAGCTTGGAATTAGAGACCCAGTACTTC.

The chain recombines TRBV28 with TRBJ2-7, with 10 bases lining up with TRBD2. V lost 5 bases and J lost 7; bases outside the gene matches: 14. Germline CDR1 and CDR2: MDHEN and SYDVKM. The CDR3 covers 16 residues. The CDR3 coding sequence is TGTGCCAGCAGTCCCGGCGGGCCTAGCGGGGGTCGGGAGCAGTACGTC. Amino acid sequence: CASSPGGPSGGREQYV.

The chain couples TRBV2 to TRBJ2-7; 10 positions agree with TRBD1. V trimming: 11 bases; J trimming: 3 bases; junction bases outside the gene matches: 10. This CDR3 has 14 residues. Germline V CDR1 and CDR2: SNHLY, FYNNEI. This CDR3 is CAARGGQGVYEQYV. The CDR3 DNA reads TGTGCCGCAAGGGGCGGACAGGGGGTCTACGAGCAGTACGTC.

This clone was counted only a few times. The chain combines TRBV11-2 with TRBJ2-7; TRBD1 matches at 7 bases. The CDR3 sequence is 15 residues long. Unmatched junction bases numbered 11, after V lost 5 bases and J lost 4 bases. In germline, CDR1 is SGHAT, CDR2 FQNNGV. The DNA of the CDR3 is TGTGCCAGCAGCCGTCAACAGGGGCTGGTGTACGAGCAGTACGTC. Its protein is CASSRQQGLVYEQYV.

J is TRBJ2-7 and V is TRBV7-9; D not certain. V shed 5 bases and J shed 0 bases, with 17 bases lying between them. The germline gives CDR1 SEHNR, CDR2 FQNEAQ (reference sequence). The CDR3 consists of 16 residues. CDR3 amino acids: CASSPLGNLDSYEQYV. In DNA form, the CDR3 reads TGTGCCAGCAGCCCTTTGGGGAATTTGGACTCCTACGAGCAGTACGTC.

The J gene is TRBJ2-5, the V gene TRBV28, with D uncertain. CDR1 and CDR2 from the germline V gene are MDHEN and SYDVKM. Trimming took off 2 bases at V and 5 bases at J, with 9 bases between the two ends. The CDR3 is 13 amino acids. This chain's CDR3 is CASSLPRQETQYF. Written as DNA, the CDR3 is TGTGCCAGCAGTTTACCCAGGCAGGAGACCCAGTACTTC.

V is TRBV10-2 and J is TRBJ2-2; D not resolved. The CDR3 spans 14 residues. In germline, CDR1 is WSHSY, CDR2 SAAADI. The V and J ends lost 2 bases and 10 bases respectively, with 14 bases between them. The CDR3 DNA follows: TGCGCCAGCAGTGAGATTAGCAGTCCCCCGGAGCTGTTTTTT. It specifies CASSEISSPPELFF.

This clone was seen a handful of times. The chain has TRBV28 and TRBJ1-1; maybe TRBD1 (6 bases). This CDR3 contains 15 residues. Germline loops: CDR1 MDHEN, CDR2 SYDVKM. Trimming stripped 2 bases from V and 6 bases from J, with 16 bases between. The CDR3 is CASSLGGGGFPEAFF. The CDR3 DNA is TGTGCCAGCAGTTTAGGCGGAGGGGGGTTTCCTGAAGCTTTCTTT.

The J gene is TRBJ1-1, the V gene TRBV18, with a tentative D call TRBD1 (6 bases). The CDR3 covers 14 residues. V gave up 3 bases and J gave up 1 base, with 9 bases separating them. Germline assignment: CDR1 KGHSH and CDR2 LQKENI. CDR3 in amino acids: CASSPGQSNTEAFF. Here the CDR3 DNA reads TGTGCCAGCTCACCGGGACAATCGAACACTGAAGCTTTCTTT.

The V and J genes are TRBV2 and TRBJ1-6; D is uncertain. The CDR3 is 15 residues long. Germline assignment: CDR1 SNHLY and CDR2 FYNNEI. V was pared by 8 bases and J by 0 bases, with 11 bases between. CDR3 nucleotides: TGTGCCAGCCACAGCAGGAGCTCCTATAATTCACCCCTCCACTTT. This encodes CASHSRSSYNSPLHF.

By share of the sample, this clone is medium-sized. This chain joins TRBV5-6 and TRBJ1-1; 10 bases fit TRBD1. Germline V gene lookup returns CDR1 SGHDT and CDR2 YYEEEE. This CDR3 comprises 17 residues. V dropped 2 bases and J dropped 2; count of bases not matched to a gene: 9. As DNA, the CDR3 is TGTGCCAGCAGCTTCCGGGACAGGGGCCCTAGTAACACTGAAGCTTTCTTT. The encoded protein is CASSFRDRGPSNTEAFF.

The CDR3 loop reads CASSIGPNTEAFF. The CDR3 DNA sequence: TGTGCCAGTAGTATAGGCCCTAACACTGAAGCTTTCTTT. V usage is TRBV19 and J usage is TRBJ1-1; no reliable D call. V shed 1 base and J shed 2 bases, with 5 bases lying between them. CDR3 size: 13 residues. Germline CDR1 and CDR2: LNHDA and SQIVND (reference sequence).

The V and J genes are TRBV5-1 and TRBJ1-1, with a possible D match to TRBD1 (6 bases). In germline, CDR1 is SGHRS, CDR2 YFSETQ. The CDR3 consists of 15 residues. With 4 bases removed from V and 2 bases from J, the gap between germline ends came to 15 bases. The CDR3 spells CASSLTGHSNTEAFF. The CDR3 DNA reads TGCGCCAGCAGCCTCACGGGACACTCCAACACTGAAGCTTTCTTT.

V is TRBV27 and J is TRBJ1-6, with D unresolved. The CDR3 length is 17 residues. V gave up 3 bases and J gave up 0 bases, with 12 bases separating them. The V gene's germline CDR1 is MNHEY and CDR2 SMNVEV (reference sequence). Here the CDR3 DNA reads TGTGCCAGCAGTTTCGCCGGACCGAGCTCCTATAATTCACCCCTCCACTTT. Translated: CASSFAGPSSYNSPLHF.

This clone was recorded only once. The V and J genes are TRBV18 and TRBJ2-2, with D unresolved. Germline V gene data show CDR1 as KGHSH and CDR2 as LQKENI. V shed 3 bases and J shed 1 base, with 18 bases lying between them. The CDR3 loop spans 18 amino acids. The CDR3 protein is CASSPEDLGVWNTGELFF. The CDR3 region has the DNA TGTGCCAGCTCACCTGAGGACCTAGGAGTATGGAACACCGGGGAGCTGTTTTTT.